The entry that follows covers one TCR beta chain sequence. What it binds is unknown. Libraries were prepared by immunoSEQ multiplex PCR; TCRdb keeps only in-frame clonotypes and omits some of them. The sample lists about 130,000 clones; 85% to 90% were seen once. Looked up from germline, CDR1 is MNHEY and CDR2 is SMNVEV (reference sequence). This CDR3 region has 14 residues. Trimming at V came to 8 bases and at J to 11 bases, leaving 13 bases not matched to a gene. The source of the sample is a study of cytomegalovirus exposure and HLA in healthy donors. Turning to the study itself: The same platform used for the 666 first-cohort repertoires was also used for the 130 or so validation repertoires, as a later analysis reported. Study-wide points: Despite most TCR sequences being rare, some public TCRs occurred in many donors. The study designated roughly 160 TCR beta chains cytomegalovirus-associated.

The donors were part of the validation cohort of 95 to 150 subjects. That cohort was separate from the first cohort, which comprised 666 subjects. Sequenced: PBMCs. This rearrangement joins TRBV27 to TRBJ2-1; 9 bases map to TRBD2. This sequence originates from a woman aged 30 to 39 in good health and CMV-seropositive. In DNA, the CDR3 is TGTGCCAGCGTCGGGGGACTAGCTACGATGAAGCAGTTCTTC. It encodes CASVGGLATMKQFF.